The next 24 T cell receptor beta chains were all read from a single sample in a study of beta chain features in type 1 diabetes. TCRB transcripts that were expressed got sequenced, as all of the isolated RNA had been reverse transcribed. Sequencing used immunoSEQ multiplex PCR; TCRdb keeps in-frame clones, though not all of them. The repertoire includes roughly 330,000 clones, approximately 10% of them detected once, and around 0.015% sits in the top ten. Sequencing input: naive CD4+ T cells from blood. The receptor set was obtained from a woman aged 25 to 39 in good health.

In this sample, this clone turned up a few times. The chain couples TRBV30 to TRBJ1-2; 9 bases fit TRBD1. Germline values: CDR1 GTSNPN, CDR2 SVGIG (reference sequence). The CDR3 is made up of 13 amino acids. V lost 4 bases to trimming and J lost 8 bases; unmatched junction nucleotides: 8. CDR3 amino acids: CAWNIWTGDGYTF. In DNA form, the CDR3 reads TGTGCCTGGAATATTTGGACAGGGGACGGCTACACCTTC.

This clone was seen a few times. V usage is TRBV28 and J usage is TRBJ2-7; 10 bases match TRBD2. This CDR3 spans 15 amino acids. Losses at the gene ends were 5 bases for V and 2 bases for J; bases not matched to a gene: 6. Per germline, CDR1 MDHEN and CDR2 SYDVKM. The CDR3 sequence is CASSPTSGLTYEQYF. The CDR3 coding sequence is TGTGCCAGCAGTCCGACTAGCGGGCTTACCTACGAGCAGTACTTC.

The chain has TRBV7-9 and TRBJ2-3, with D possibly matching TRBD2 (6 bases). Germline V gene lookup returns CDR1 SEHNR and CDR2 FQNEAQ (reference sequence). V dropped 5 bases and J dropped 4 bases, with 19 bases sitting between them. This CDR3 region has 16 residues. In DNA, the CDR3 is TGTGCCAGCAGCCCCTTTTGGGAGCGCGGGGCAGATACGCAGTATTTT. This gives the protein CASSPFWERGADTQYF.

This clone was counted a few times. V and J are TRBV7-3 and TRBJ2-5; TRBD2 agrees at 11 bases. The CDR3 has 16 amino acids. Looked up from germline, CDR1 is SGHTA and CDR2 is FQGTGA. With V trimmed by 3 bases and J by 5 bases, 8 bases remained unmatched. CDR3 residues: CASSFGTSGRSETQYF. For the CDR3, the DNA is TGTGCCAGCAGCTTCGGAACTAGCGGGAGATCGGAGACCCAGTACTTC. The entire variable domain, with the rest obtained from reference TRBV7-3 and TRBJ2-5, is as follows: GAGVSQTPSNKVTEKGKYVELRCDPISGHTALYWYRQSLGQGPEFLIYFQGTGAADDSGLPNDRFFAVRPEGSVSTLKIQRTERGDSAVYLCASSFGTSGRSETQYFGPGTRLLVL.

This clone was seen a single time. The J gene is TRBJ1-1, the V gene TRBV18; 7 nucleotides match TRBD1. With V trimmed by 5 bases and J by 2 bases, 2 bases remained unmatched. Germline lookup yields CDR1 KGHSH and CDR2 LQKENI. CDR3 length: 13 amino acids. The CDR3 is CASSRQGNTEAFF. The CDR3 coding sequence is TGTGCCAGCTCAAGACAGGGAAACACTGAAGCTTTCTTT. The variable domain in full, with the rest retrieved from reference TRBV18 and TRBJ1-1, is NAGVMQNPRHLVRRRGQEARLRCSPMKGHSHVYWYRQLPEEGLKFMVYLQKENIIDESGMPKERFSAEFPKEGPSILRIQQVVRGDSAAYFCASSRQGNTEAFFGQGTRLTVV.

This clone was picked up a small number of times. The gene calls are TRBV30 and TRBJ2-7; D possibly corresponds to TRBD2 (5 bases). Per the germline V gene, CDR1 is GTSNPN and CDR2 is SVGIG (reference sequence). Trimming took 0 bases from V and 6 from J, leaving 12 bases between them. The CDR3 extends over 13 amino acids. The CDR3 spells CAWSVLEAAEQYF. CDR3 in DNA: TGTGCCTGGAGTGTACTCGAAGCGGCCGAGCAGTACTTC. Supplemented by reference TRBV30 and TRBJ2-7, the full variable domain reads SQTIHQWPATLVQPVGSPLSLECTVEGTSNPNLYWYRQAAGRGLQLLFYSVGIGQISSEVPQNLSASRPQDRQFILSSKKLLLSDSGFYLCAWSVLEAAEQYFGPGTRLTVT.

The chain carries TRBV6-1 and TRBJ2-7; the D gene is possibly TRBD1 (5 bases). The CDR3 loop spans 14 amino acids. The V gene lost 2 bases and the J gene lost 1 base, with 9 bases spanning the gap. CDR1 MNHNS and CDR2 SASEGT come from the germline V gene. In DNA, the CDR3 is TGTGCCAGCAGTGAAAGACAGAGTTCCTACGAGCAGTACTTC. Translated, it gives CASSERQSSYEQYF.

This clone was seen more than once but under ten times. V is TRBV4-2 and J is TRBJ1-4; 9 bases match TRBD1. This CDR3 is built from 17 residues. The germline CDR1 and CDR2 sequences are LGHNA and YNFKEQ. With 0 bases clipped from V and 7 bases from J, the junction kept 9 bases outside the gene matches. The CDR3 DNA is TGTGCCAGCAGCCAAGATCCCGGGACAGGGCTAACTGAAAAACTGTTTTTT. Encoded protein: CASSQDPGTGLTEKLFF.

The chain is built from TRBV7-2 and TRBJ2-3; the match to TRBD2 covers 8 bases. The CDR3 has 15 residues. The germline CDR1 and CDR2 sequences are SGHTA and FQGNSA. V was pared by 3 bases and J by 2 bases, with 4 bases of the junction left unmatched. The CDR3 protein is CASSLSGGDTDTQYF. CDR3 bases: TGTGCCAGCAGCTTGAGCGGGGGCGACACAGATACGCAGTATTTT.

V usage is TRBV29-1 and J usage is TRBJ2-5; D might be TRBD1 (6 bases). CDR1 is SQVTM, CDR2 ANQGSEA, per germline. The CDR3 spans 13 residues. V was cut by 1 base and J by 2 bases, with 8 bases left in between. The CDR3 sequence: CSVEADSQETQYF. CDR3 bases: TGCAGCGTTGAAGCGGACAGTCAAGAGACCCAGTACTTC.

This clone was seen more than once but under ten times. This rearrangement joins TRBV18 to TRBJ2-1; the D gene is possibly TRBD2 (6 bases). V lost 1 base and J 6 bases, leaving 13 bases between the germline ends. CDR1 is KGHSH and CDR2 is LQKENI in the germline V gene. The CDR3 loop spans 15 amino acids. The CDR3 protein is CASSPLTDGGNEQFF. CDR3 nucleotide sequence: TGTGCCAGCTCACCACTGACGGACGGGGGCAATGAGCAGTTCTTC. Full variable domain (missing parts from reference TRBV18 and TRBJ2-1): NAGVMQNPRHLVRRRGQEARLRCSPMKGHSHVYWYRQLPEEGLKFMVYLQKENIIDESGMPKERFSAEFPKEGPSILRIQQVVRGDSAAYFCASSPLTDGGNEQFFGPGTRLTVL.

This clone was picked up a small number of times. The rearrangement uses TRBV4-2 and TRBJ1-1; 10 positions match TRBD1. Germline assignment: CDR1 LGHNA and CDR2 YNFKEQ. The CDR3 totals 16 residues. V was clipped by 0 bases and J by 3 bases; unmatched bases: 4. CDR3 sequence reads: CASSQDLGTGDTEAFF. DNA for the CDR3: TGTGCCAGCAGCCAAGACCTTGGGACAGGGGACACTGAAGCTTTCTTT.

The sample holds a few counts of this clone. The V and J genes are TRBV2 and TRBJ1-5; D remains unclear. V lost 6 bases and J 4 bases, leaving 10 bases between the germline ends. Germline CDR1 is SNHLY and CDR2 is FYNNEI. The CDR3 is 13 residues long. In DNA, the CDR3 is TGTGCCAGCAGAGCTGACGGGAATCAGCCCCAGCATTTT. This sequence encodes CASRADGNQPQHF.

This clone was seen only a few times. The chain is built from TRBV5-6 and TRBJ2-3; perhaps TRBD2 as D (5 bases). V was clipped by 2 bases and J by 0 bases, with 7 bases between them. The CDR3 totals 14 residues. Germline V gene data show CDR1 as SGHDT and CDR2 as YYEEEE. The CDR3 spells CASSFPGSTDTQYF. In DNA form, the CDR3 reads TGTGCCAGCAGCTTCCCGGGGAGCACAGATACGCAGTATTTT.

This clone was seen a handful of times. CDR3 sequence (DNA): TGTGCCAGCAGCGCCTCAGGGATAGGTGATCAGCCCCAGCATTTT. Translated, it gives CASSASGIGDQPQHF. The V and J genes are TRBV28 and TRBJ1-5; perhaps TRBD1 as D (5 bases). The CDR3 consists of 15 residues. Germline V lookup: CDR1 MDHEN, CDR2 SYDVKM. V lost 6 bases, J lost 5 bases, and 17 bases lay in between. Based on the CDR3 plus reference TRBV28 and TRBJ1-5, the full variable domain is DVKVTQSSRYLVKRTGEKVFLECVQDMDHENMFWYRQDPGLGLRLIYFSYDVKMKEKGDIPEGYSVSREKKERFSLILESASTNQTSMYLCASSASGIGDQPQHFGDGTRLSIL.

The chain couples TRBV18 to TRBJ2-1; 8 positions agree with TRBD2. Germline CDR1 is KGHSH and CDR2 is LQKENI. After removal of 3 bases from V and 12 bases from J, the junction contained 10 bases not matched to a gene. CDR3 length: 14 amino acids. CDR3 DNA: TGTGCCAGCTCACCGGGGACTAGAACCCTGTTGCAGTTCTTC. Translation: CASSPGTRTLLQFF.

The chain joins TRBV7-3 to TRBJ1-2, with D maybe TRBD1 (5 bases). This CDR3 has 16 amino acids. Germline V gene lookup returns CDR1 SGHTA and CDR2 FQGTGA. The V end lost 5 bases, the J end lost 2 bases, and 18 bases lay between the germline ends. CDR3 bases: TGTGCCAGCAGCCCCAACCCGACAGTGACCAACTATGGCTACACCTTC. Translation: CASSPNPTVTNYGYTF.

This clone was recorded a few times. V gene TRBV7-2 combines with J gene TRBJ2-4; the match to TRBD1 covers 7 bases. This CDR3 comprises 17 residues. The germline CDR1 and CDR2 sequences are SGHTA and FQGNSA. With 5 bases clipped from V and 0 bases from J, the junction kept 10 bases outside the gene matches. In DNA form, the CDR3 reads TGTGCCAGCAGCGCTTCGAAGGGACAGTCAGCCAAAAACATTCAGTACTTC. It translates to CASSASKGQSAKNIQYF. The full variable domain, with the rest looked up from reference TRBV7-2 and TRBJ2-4, is GAGVSQSPSNKVTEKGKDVELRCDPISGHTALYWYRQSLGQGLEFLIYFQGNSAPDKSGLPSDRFSAERTGGSVSTLTIQRTQQEDSAVYLCASSASKGQSAKNIQYFGAGTRLSVL.

A few counts support this clone. The chain has TRBV5-4 and TRBJ2-3; TRBD2 is a possible D gene (5 bases). V lost 5 bases to trimming and J lost 1 base, with 14 bases between them. The germline V gene encodes CDR1 SGHNT and CDR2 YYREEE (reference sequence). The CDR3 has 15 residues. The CDR3 DNA reads TGTGCCAGCAGTCTGCTGGGAGAGGGCACAGATACGCAGTATTTT. It is translated as CASSLLGEGTDTQYF.

This chain uses TRBV6-4 with TRBJ2-1; 8 bases map to TRBD2. The germline CDR1 and CDR2 sequences are MRHNA and SNTAGT. Trimming at V came to 4 bases and at J to 5 bases, leaving 4 bases not matched to a gene. This CDR3 spans 14 amino acids. The CDR3 sequence is CASSAAGGNNEQFF. The CDR3 DNA sequence: TGTGCCAGCAGTGCGGCGGGGGGCAACAATGAGCAGTTCTTC.

The rearrangement uses TRBV30 and TRBJ2-7, with a weak D call TRBD2 (6 bases). This CDR3 has 15 amino acids. Germline V CDR1 and CDR2: GTSNPN, SVGIG (reference sequence). V lost 1 base, J lost 1 base, and 14 bases lay in between. The CDR3 DNA is TGTGCCTGGAGTGAGGGGTTAGCGGAGTCCTACGAGCAGTACTTC. It is translated as CAWSEGLAESYEQYF.

As concerns this clone: Other DNA sequences in this sample translate to the same CDR3. V gene TRBV7-2 combines with J gene TRBJ2-7; D may be TRBD2 (6 bases). This CDR3 contains 14 residues. Germline V lookup: CDR1 SGHTA, CDR2 FQGNSA. V lost 5 bases and J lost 0, with 11 bases in between. The CDR3 protein is CASSPRDFSYEQYF. DNA of the CDR3: TGTGCCAGCAGCCCACGGGACTTCTCCTACGAGCAGTACTTC.

This CDR3 reads CASSPQITDTQYF. The CDR3 region has the DNA TGTGCCAGCAGCCCTCAGATCACAGATACGCAGTATTTT. The chain is built from TRBV14 and TRBJ2-3; D unclear. CDR1 and CDR2 from the germline V gene are SGHDN and FVKESK. Deletions cut 4 bases from V and 2 bases from J, with 7 bases between. The CDR3 is 13 amino acids.

V is TRBV19 and J is TRBJ2-7; no reliable D call. V lost 4 bases and J 6 bases, leaving 13 bases between the germline ends. The CDR3 has 13 amino acids. In germline, CDR1 is LNHDA, CDR2 SQIVND (reference sequence). The CDR3 DNA sequence: TGTGCCAGTAGTACCACCCCCTCGGGCGAGCAGTACTTC. Protein sequence: CASSTTPSGEQYF. Combining the CDR3 with reference TRBV19 and TRBJ2-7 gives the whole variable domain DGGITQSPKYLFRKEGQNVTLSCEQNLNHDAMYWYRQDPGQGLRLIYYSQIVNDFQKGDIAEGYSVSREKKESFPLTVTSAQKNPTAFYLCASSTTPSGEQYFGPGTRLTVT.